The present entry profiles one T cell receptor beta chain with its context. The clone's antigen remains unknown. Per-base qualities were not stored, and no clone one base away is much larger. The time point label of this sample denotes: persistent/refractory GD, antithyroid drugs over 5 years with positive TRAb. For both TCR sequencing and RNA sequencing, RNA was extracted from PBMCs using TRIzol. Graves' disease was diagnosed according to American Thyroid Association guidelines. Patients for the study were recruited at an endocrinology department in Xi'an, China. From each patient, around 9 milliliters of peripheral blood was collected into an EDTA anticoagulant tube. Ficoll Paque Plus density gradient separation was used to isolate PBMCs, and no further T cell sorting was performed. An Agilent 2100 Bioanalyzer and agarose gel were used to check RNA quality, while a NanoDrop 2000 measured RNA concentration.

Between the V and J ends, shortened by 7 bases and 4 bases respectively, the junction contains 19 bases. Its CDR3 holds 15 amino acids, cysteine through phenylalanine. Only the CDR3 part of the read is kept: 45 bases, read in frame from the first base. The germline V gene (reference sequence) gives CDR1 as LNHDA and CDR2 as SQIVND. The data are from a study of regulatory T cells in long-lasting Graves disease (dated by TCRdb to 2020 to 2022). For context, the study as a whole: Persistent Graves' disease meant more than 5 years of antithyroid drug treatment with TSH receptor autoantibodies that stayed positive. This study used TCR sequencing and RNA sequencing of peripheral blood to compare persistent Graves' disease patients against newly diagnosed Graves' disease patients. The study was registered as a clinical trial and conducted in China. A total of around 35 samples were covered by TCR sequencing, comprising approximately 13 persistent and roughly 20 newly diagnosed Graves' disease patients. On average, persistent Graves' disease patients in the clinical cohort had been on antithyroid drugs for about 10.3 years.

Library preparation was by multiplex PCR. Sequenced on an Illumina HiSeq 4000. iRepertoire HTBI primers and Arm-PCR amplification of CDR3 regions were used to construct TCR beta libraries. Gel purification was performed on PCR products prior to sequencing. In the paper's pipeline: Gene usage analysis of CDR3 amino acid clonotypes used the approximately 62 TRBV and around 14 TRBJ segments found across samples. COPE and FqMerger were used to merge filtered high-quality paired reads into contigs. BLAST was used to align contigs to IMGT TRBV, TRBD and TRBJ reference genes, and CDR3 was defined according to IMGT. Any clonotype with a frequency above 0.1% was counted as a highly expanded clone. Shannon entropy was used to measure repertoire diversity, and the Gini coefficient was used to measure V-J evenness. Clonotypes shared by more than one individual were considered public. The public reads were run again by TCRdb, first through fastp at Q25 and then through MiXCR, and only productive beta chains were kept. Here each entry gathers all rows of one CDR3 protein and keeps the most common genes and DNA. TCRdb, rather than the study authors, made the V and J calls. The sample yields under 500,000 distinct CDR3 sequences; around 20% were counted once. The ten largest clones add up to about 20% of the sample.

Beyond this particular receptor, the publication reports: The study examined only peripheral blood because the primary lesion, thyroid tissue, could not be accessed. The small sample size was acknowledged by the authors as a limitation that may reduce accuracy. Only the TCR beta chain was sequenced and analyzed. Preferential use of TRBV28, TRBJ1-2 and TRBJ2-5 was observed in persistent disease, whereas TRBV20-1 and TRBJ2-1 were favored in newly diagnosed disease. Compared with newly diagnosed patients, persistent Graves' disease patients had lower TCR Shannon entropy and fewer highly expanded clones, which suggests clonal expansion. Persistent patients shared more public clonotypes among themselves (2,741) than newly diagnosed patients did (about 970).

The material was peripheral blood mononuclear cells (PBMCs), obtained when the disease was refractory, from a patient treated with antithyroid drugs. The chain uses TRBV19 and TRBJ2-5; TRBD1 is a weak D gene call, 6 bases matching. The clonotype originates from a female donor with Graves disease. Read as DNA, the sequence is TGTGCCAGTACCCCAACGACAGGTAAAAGAGAGACCCAGTACTTC. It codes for CASTPTTGKRETQYF.